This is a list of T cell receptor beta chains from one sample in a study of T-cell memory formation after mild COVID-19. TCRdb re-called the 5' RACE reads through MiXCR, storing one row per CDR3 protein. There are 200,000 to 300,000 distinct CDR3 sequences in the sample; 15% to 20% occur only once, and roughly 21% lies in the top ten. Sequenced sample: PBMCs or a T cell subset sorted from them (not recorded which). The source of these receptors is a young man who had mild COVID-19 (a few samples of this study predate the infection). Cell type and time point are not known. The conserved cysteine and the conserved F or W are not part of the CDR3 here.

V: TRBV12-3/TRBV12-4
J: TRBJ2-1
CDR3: ASSLRGGTSYNEQF

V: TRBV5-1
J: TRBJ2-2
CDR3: ASRRQTDTGELF

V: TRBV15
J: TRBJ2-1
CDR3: ATESGDNYNEQF

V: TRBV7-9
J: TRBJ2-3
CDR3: ASRPLLDGGRRPDTQY

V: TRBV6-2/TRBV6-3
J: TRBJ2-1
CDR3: ASSTGLAWAEQF

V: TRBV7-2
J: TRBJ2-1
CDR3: ASSSQAAGYNEQF

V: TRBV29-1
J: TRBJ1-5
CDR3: SVGTGTSNQPQH

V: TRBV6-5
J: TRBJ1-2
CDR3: ASGGVAYVLHT

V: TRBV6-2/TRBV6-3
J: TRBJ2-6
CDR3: ASRRQGSGANVLT

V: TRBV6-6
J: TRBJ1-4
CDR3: ASTAGLRNEKLF

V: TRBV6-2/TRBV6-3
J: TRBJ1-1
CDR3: ASRKGSNTEAF

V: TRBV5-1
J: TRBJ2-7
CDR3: ASSWGTSGGYEQY

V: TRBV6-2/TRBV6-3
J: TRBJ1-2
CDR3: ASSYSSGFGYT

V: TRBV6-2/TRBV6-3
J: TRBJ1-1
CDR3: ASSYKGTEAF

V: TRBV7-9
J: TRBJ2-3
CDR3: ASSLEQGAVY

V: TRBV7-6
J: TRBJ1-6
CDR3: ASSPGGISYNSPLH

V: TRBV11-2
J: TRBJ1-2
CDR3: ASSLDSTQGSGYT

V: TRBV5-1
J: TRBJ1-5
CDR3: ASRRGRDQPQH

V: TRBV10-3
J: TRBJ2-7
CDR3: AIRDNRVPYEQY

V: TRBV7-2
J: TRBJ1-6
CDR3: ASSLSRGRPNSPLH

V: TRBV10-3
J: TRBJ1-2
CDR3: AISEGTSKVYGYT

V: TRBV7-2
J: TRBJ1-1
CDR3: ASSLLGGRTEAF

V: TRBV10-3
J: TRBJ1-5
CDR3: AISGTENQPQH

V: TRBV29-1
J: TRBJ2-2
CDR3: SAITGTGELF

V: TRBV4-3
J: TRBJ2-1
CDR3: ASSRLAGRTGSYNEQF

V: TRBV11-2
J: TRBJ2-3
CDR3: ASSLGNRLPDTQY

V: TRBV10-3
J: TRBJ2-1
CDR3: AIGRTSGGVDEQF

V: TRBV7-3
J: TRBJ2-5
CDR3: ASSTRTLQETQY

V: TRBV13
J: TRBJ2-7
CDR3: ASSRGQIEQY

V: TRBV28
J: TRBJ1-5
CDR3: ASSPPEGLWPQH

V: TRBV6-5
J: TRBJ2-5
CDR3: ASSQPGAPRETQY

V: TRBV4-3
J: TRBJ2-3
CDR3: ASSQDREADNTQY

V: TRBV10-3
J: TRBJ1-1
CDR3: AISGGVNTEAF

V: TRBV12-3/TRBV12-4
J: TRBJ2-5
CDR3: ASTRASRAETQY

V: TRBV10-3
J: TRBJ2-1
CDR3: AISELERGGRREQF

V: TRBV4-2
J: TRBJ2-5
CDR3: ASSPYPGREETQY

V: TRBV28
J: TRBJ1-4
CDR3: ASARPSSNEKLF

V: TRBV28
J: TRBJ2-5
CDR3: ASRKRGGYQETQY

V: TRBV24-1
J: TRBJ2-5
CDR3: ATSDSRGSMETQY